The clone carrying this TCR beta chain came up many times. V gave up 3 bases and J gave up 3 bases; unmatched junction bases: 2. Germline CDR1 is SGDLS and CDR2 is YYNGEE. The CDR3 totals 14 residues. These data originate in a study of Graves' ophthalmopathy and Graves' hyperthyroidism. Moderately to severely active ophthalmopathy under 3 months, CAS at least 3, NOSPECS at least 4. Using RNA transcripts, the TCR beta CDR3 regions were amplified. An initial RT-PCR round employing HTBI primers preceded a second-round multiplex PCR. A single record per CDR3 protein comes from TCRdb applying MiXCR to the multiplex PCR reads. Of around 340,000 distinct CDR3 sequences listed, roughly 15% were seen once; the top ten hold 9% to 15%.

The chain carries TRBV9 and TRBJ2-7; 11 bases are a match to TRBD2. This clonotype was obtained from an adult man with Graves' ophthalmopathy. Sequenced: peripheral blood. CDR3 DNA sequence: TGTGCCAGCAGCGATGGGACTAGCGGCTACGAGCAGTACTTC. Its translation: CASSDGTSGYEQYF. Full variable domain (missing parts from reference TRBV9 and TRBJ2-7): DSGVTQTPKHLITATGQRVTLRCSPRSGDLSVYWYQQSLDQGLQFLIQYYNGEERAKGNILERFSAQQFPDLHSELNLSSLELGDSALYFCASSDGTSGYEQYFGPGTRLTVT.